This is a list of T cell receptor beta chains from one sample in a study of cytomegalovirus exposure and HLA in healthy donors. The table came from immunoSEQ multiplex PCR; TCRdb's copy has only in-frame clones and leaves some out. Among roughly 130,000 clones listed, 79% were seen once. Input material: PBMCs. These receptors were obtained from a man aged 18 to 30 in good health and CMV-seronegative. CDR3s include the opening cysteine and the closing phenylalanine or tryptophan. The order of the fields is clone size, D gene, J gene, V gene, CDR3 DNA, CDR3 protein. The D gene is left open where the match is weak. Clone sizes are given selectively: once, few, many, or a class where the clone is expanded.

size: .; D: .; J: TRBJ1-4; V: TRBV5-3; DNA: TGTGCCAGAAGGCGCCCCGGGGGATTTAATGAAAAACTGTTTTTT; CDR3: CARRRPGGFNEKLFF
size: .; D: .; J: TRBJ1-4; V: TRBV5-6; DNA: TGTGCCAGCAGCTTGCGTTACGGGGCAACTAATGAAAAACTGTTTTTT; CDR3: CASSLRYGATNEKLFF
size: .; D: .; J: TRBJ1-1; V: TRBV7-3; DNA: TGTGCCAGCAGCTTAAAGGGGGACACTGAAGCTTTCTTT; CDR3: CASSLKGDTEAFF
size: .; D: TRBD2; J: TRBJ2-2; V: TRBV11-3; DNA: TGTGCCAGCAGCCCCGGGGGGGCCTCGAACACCGGGGAGCTGTTTTTT; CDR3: CASSPGGASNTGELFF
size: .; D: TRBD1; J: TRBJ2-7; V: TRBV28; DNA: TGTGCCAGCAGCCACGGAGACAGGGGGTACGAGCAGTACTTC; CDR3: CASSHGDRGYEQYF
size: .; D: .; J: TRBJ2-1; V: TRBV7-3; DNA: TGTGCCAGCAGCTTAACCAGGGGTAGTGGCAATGAGCAGTTCTTC; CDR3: CASSLTRGSGNEQFF
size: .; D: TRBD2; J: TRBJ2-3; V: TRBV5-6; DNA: TGTGCCAGCAGCTCTCCCCGGCGGGAGCAAGATACGCAGTATTTT; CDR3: CASSSPRREQDTQYF
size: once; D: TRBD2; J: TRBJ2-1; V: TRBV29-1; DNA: TGCAGCGGGCTAGCGGGACCCCGAGGTTCCTACAATGAGCAGTTCTTC; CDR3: CSGLAGPRGSYNEQFF
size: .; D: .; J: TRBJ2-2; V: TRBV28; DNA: TGTGCCAGCAGTCCCCGGGACACCTCCACCGGGGAGCTGTTTTTT; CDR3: CASSPRDTSTGELFF
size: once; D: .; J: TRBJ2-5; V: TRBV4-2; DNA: TGTGCCAGCAGCCCAGTTCTTTTAGAGACCCAGTACTTC; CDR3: CASSPVLLETQYF
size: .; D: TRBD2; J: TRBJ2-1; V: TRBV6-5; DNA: TGTGCCAGCGGTGCGGGGGGCAATGAGCAGTTCTTC; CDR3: CASGAGGNEQFF
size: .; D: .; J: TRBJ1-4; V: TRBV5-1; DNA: TGCGCCAGCAGCTTGCAACAGTCATTTGAAAAACTGTTTTTT; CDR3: CASSLQQSFEKLFF
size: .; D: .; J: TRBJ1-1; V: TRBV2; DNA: TGTGCCAGCAGTGGATCTTCGGGGACTGAAGCTTTCTTT; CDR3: CASSGSSGTEAFF
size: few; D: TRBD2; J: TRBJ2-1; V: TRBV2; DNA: TGTGCCAGCAGTGTCGATAGCGGGAGGGTGTTCTTC; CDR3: CASSVDSGRVFF
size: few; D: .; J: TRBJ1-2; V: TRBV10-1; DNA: TGCGCCAGCAGTGAGACAGGAAACTATGGCTACACCTTC; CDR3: CASSETGNYGYTF
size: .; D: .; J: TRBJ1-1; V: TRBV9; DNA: TGTGCCAGCAGCGTAGGCGGCACTGAAGCTTTCTTT; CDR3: CASSVGGTEAFF